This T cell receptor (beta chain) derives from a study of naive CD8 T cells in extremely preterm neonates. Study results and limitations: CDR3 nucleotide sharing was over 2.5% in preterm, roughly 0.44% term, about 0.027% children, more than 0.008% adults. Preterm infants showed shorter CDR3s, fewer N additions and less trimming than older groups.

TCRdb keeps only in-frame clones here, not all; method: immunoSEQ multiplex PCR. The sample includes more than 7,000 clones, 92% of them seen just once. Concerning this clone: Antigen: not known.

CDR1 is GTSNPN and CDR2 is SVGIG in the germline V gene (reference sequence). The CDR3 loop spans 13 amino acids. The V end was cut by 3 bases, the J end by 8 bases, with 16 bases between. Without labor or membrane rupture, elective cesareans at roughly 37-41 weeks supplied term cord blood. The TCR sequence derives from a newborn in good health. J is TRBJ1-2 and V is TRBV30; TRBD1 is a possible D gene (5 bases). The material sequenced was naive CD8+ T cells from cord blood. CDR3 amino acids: CAWRTGGTSGYTF. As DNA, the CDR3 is TGTGCCTGGAGGACCGGCGGGACCTCGGGCTACACCTTC.